The 23 T cell receptor beta chains below come from one sample, sequenced in a study of chemoradiotherapy in HPV16-positive cancers. Repertoires were generated with immunoSEQ multiplex PCR, while TCRdb's copy carries only in-frame clones and drops some. The sample has 25,000 to 35,000 clones, approximately 86% seen once. This material consisted of blood, taken from a patient who underwent chemoradiotherapy. The receptors originated from a human donor with HPV-associated anogenital cancer.

The chain is built from TRBV6-1 and TRBJ2-2, with D perhaps matching TRBD2 (5 bases). CDR1 and CDR2 from the germline V gene are MNHNS and SASEGT. The CDR3 totals 13 residues. Trimming took 7 bases from V and 4 from J, leaving 10 bases between them. The CDR3 nucleotides are TGTGCCAGCATCGCGGCGGGCACCGGGGAGCTGTTTTTT. This codes for CASIAAGTGELFF.

The CDR3 DNA reads TGCGCCAGCACAGGGGAGCCCAACTATGGCTACACCTTC. Protein: CASTGEPNYGYTF. The chain uses TRBV10-2 and TRBJ1-2; maybe TRBD1 (6 bases). Trimming removed 7 bases at V and 2 bases at J, with 11 bases between. Germline CDR1 and CDR2: WSHSY and SAAADI. The CDR3 runs 13 residues.

The chain has TRBV5-8 and TRBJ2-7, with TRBD1 matching over 11 bases. The CDR3 totals 14 residues. Trimming took 3 bases from V and 3 from J; bases not matched to a gene: 2. Germline V gives CDR1 SGHTS, CDR2 YDEGEE. CDR3 protein: CASSSGTGGYEQYF. The CDR3 DNA follows: TGTGCCAGCAGCTCCGGGACAGGGGGCTACGAGCAGTACTTC.

The chain is built from TRBV6-5 and TRBJ2-7, with a tentative D call TRBD2 (5 bases). Germline values: CDR1 MNHEY, CDR2 SVGAGI. V lost 6 bases and J 6 bases, leaving 15 bases between the germline ends. This CDR3 has 13 amino acids. CDR3 region: CASSPFEGSEQYF. The CDR3 nucleotides are TGTGCCAGCAGCCCTTTTGAGGGTAGCGAGCAGTACTTC.

The chain is built from TRBV9 and TRBJ2-2; D may match TRBD1 or TRBD2 (7 bases each). The CDR3 has 14 residues. V was trimmed by 4 bases and J by 5 bases, leaving 12 bases between them. Germline V CDR1 and CDR2: SGDLS, YYNGEE. In DNA, the CDR3 is TGTGCCAGCAGCCCAGGGGGGGGGACCGGGGAGCTGTTTTTT. Protein product: CASSPGGGTGELFF.

This clone has a single count. This chain connects TRBV11-2 to TRBJ2-7; 10 bases fit TRBD2. The V segment lost 0 bases and the J segment 4 bases; nucleotides outside the gene matches: 6. CDR3 length: 16 residues. Looked up from germline, CDR1 is SGHAT and CDR2 is FQNNGV. The CDR3 coding sequence is TGTGCCAGCAGCTTAGATCGGGCTAGCGGGGGATACGAGCAGTACTTC. Translated: CASSLDRASGGYEQYF.

J is TRBJ2-1 and V is TRBV11-3; 7 bases map to TRBD2. Germline V gene sequence: CDR1 SGHNT, CDR2 YENEEA. The ends lost 5 bases at V and 9 bases at J; junction bases unmatched: 1. This CDR3 spans 11 amino acids. For the CDR3, the DNA is TGTGCCAGCAGCAGCGGGACTGAGCAGTTCTTC. Translating it yields CASSSGTEQFF.

This clone was seen only once. This chain links TRBV28 with TRBJ1-1, with D tentatively TRBD1 (5 bases). This CDR3 contains 14 residues. Germline CDR1 MDHEN, CDR2 SYDVKM. V was clipped by 4 bases and J by 5 bases, with 14 bases between them. The CDR3 loop is CASSYGWGDTEAFF. Written as DNA, the CDR3 is TGTGCCAGCAGTTACGGGTGGGGGGATACTGAAGCTTTCTTT.

The genes are TRBV11-3 and TRBJ2-3, with D uncertain. The germline V gene has CDR1 SGHNT and CDR2 YENEEA. The CDR3 has 14 amino acids. V dropped 1 base and J dropped 2 bases, with 7 bases sitting between them. CDR3 sequence: CASSLGRSTDTQYF. CDR3 DNA sequence: TGTGCCAGCAGCTTAGGACGCTCCACAGATACGCAGTATTTT. The full variable domain, its missing parts supplied by reference TRBV11-3 and TRBJ2-3, is EAGVVQSPRYKIIEKKQPVAFWCNPISGHNTLYWYLQNLGQGPELLIRYENEEAVDDSQLPKDRFSAERLKGVDSTLKIQPAELGDSAVYLCASSLGRSTDTQYFGPGTRLTVL.

V is TRBV4-2 and J is TRBJ2-1, with a tentative D call TRBD2 (7 bases). Germline CDR1 is LGHNA and CDR2 is YNFKEQ. This CDR3 region has 16 residues. V gave up 0 bases and J gave up 2 bases, with 11 bases separating them. The CDR3 bases are TGTGCCAGCAGCCAAGATGGGGGGGGCCCCTACAATGAGCAGTTCTTC. Amino acid sequence: CASSQDGGGPYNEQFF.

This chain links TRBV14 with TRBJ1-6; D gene unclear. V lost 1 base and J lost 7, with 11 bases in between. The germline V gene has CDR1 SGHDN and CDR2 FVKESK. CDR3 size: 15 residues. Here the CDR3 DNA reads TGTGCCAGCAGCCAAGCGTCTACGGGGAATTCACCCCTCCACTTT. Its translation: CASSQASTGNSPLHF. Full variable domain (rest looked up from reference TRBV14 and TRBJ1-6): EAGVTQFPSHSVIEKGQTVTLRCDPISGHDNLYWYRRVMGKEIKFLLHFVKESKQDESGMPNNRFLAERTGGTYSTLKVQPAELEDSGVYFCASSQASTGNSPLHFGNGTRLTVT.

J is TRBJ1-6 and V is TRBV7-3; maybe TRBD1 (5 bases). V lost 2 bases and J 4 bases, leaving 12 bases between the germline ends. CDR1 and CDR2 (germline): SGHTA, FQGTGA. The CDR3 is made up of 16 amino acids. The CDR3: CASSLGDVRYNSPLHF. The DNA of the CDR3 is TGTGCCAGCAGCTTAGGGGACGTCAGATATAATTCACCCCTCCACTTT.

The V and J genes are TRBV11-2 and TRBJ2-5; D remains ambiguous. CDR1 and CDR2 from the germline V gene are SGHAT and FQNNGV. There are 14 residues in the CDR3. The V and J ends lost 2 bases and 4 bases respectively, with 11 bases between them. The CDR3 DNA follows: TGTGCCAGCAGCTTAAGTCGACTCGGAGAGACCCAGTACTTC. Protein sequence: CASSLSRLGETQYF.

The chain is built from TRBV27 and TRBJ2-2; 7 bases are a match to TRBD1. The V and J ends lost 5 bases and 2 bases, in that order; junction bases with no gene match: 14. CDR1 and CDR2 (germline): MNHEY, SMNVEV (reference sequence). The CDR3 consists of 18 residues. In DNA form, the CDR3 reads TGTGCCAGCAGTCCCTATTTACCGGGACAGCCTAACACCGGGGAGCTGTTTTTT. It encodes CASSPYLPGQPNTGELFF.

The rearrangement links TRBV2 to TRBJ1-5; TRBD1 might be the D (6 bases). The CDR3 loop spans 14 amino acids. Per the germline V gene, CDR1 is SNHLY and CDR2 is FYNNEI. The germline V and J ends were trimmed by 8 bases and 4 bases, with 15 bases remaining between them. CDR3 bases: TGTGCCAGCGGGAAGGGGGTGTTGAATCAGCCCCAGCATTTT. Translating gives CASGKGVLNQPQHF. Drawing the rest from reference TRBV2 and TRBJ1-5, the complete variable domain is EPEVTQTPSHQVTQMGQEVILRCVPISNHLYFYWYRQILGQKVEFLVSFYNNEISEKSEIFDDQFSVERPDGSNFTLKIRSTKLEDSAMYFCASGKGVLNQPQHFGDGTRLSIL.

The J gene is TRBJ2-1, the V gene TRBV6-1; TRBD2 agrees at 10 bases. The CDR3 has 15 residues. V gave up 5 bases and J gave up 6 bases; unmatched junction bases: 7. Germline CDR1 is MNHNS and CDR2 is SASEGT. The CDR3 DNA reads TGTGCCAGCAGTCTAAGCGGGGGGGCCCTCAATGAGCAGTTCTTC. Protein: CASSLSGGALNEQFF.

This chain links TRBV7-2 with TRBJ1-5, with D hard to call. V was cut by 2 bases and J by 0 bases, with 5 bases left in between. The CDR3 has 14 amino acids. The V gene's germline CDR1 is SGHTA and CDR2 FQGNSA. CDR3 nucleotides: TGTGCCAGCAGCTTATGGGGTAGCAATCAGCCCCAGCATTTT. Its translation: CASSLWGSNQPQHF.

The chain couples TRBV5-1 to TRBJ2-2, with 10 bases fitting TRBD2. CDR1 and CDR2 from the germline V gene are SGHRS and YFSETQ. The CDR3 sequence is 15 residues long. Losses at the gene ends were 4 bases for V and 5 bases for J; bases not matched to a gene: 5. CDR3 nucleotides: TGCGCCAGCAGCCGGCTAGCGGGGGAGACCGGGGAGCTGTTTTTT. Protein sequence: CASSRLAGETGELFF.

The chain couples TRBV25-1 to TRBJ2-1, with 8 bases that match TRBD2. After removal of 4 bases from V and 9 bases from J, the junction contained 5 bases not matched to a gene. The CDR3 has 13 residues. The V gene's germline CDR1 is MGHDK and CDR2 SYGVNS. The CDR3 coding sequence is TGTGCCAGCAGTGGACTAGCGAATGGTGAGCAGTTCTTC. This translates into CASSGLANGEQFF.

V and J are TRBV6-6 and TRBJ1-1; perhaps TRBD1 as D (6 bases). The CDR3 sequence is 13 residues long. V gave up 5 bases and J gave up 7 bases, with 14 bases separating them. The germline V gene has CDR1 MNHNY and CDR2 SVGAGI (reference sequence). The CDR3 DNA follows: TGTGCCAGCAGTCAAAACAGGGAGGGTGAAGCTTTCTTT. It translates to CASSQNREGEAFF.

This chain joins TRBV6-4 and TRBJ1-2; D gene unclear. This CDR3 region has 15 residues. The V gene lost 8 bases and the J gene lost 0 bases, with 16 bases spanning the gap. The germline CDR1 and CDR2 sequences are MRHNA and SNTAGT. CDR3 loop: CASALEPSTNYGYTF. The CDR3 DNA reads TGTGCCAGCGCGTTAGAACCCTCAACTAACTATGGCTACACCTTC.

This clone is a singleton in its sample. The chain joins TRBV6-5 to TRBJ1-5, with a possible D match to TRBD1 (5 bases). The CDR3 is 15 amino acids. V shed 0 bases and J shed 5 bases, with 11 bases lying between them. Per germline, CDR1 MNHEY and CDR2 SVGAGI. The chain's CDR3 is CASSYSGDSYQPQHF. As DNA, the CDR3 is TGTGCCAGCAGTTACTCCGGAGACAGTTATCAGCCCCAGCATTTT.

This sequence joins TRBV7-9 and TRBJ1-5, with TRBD1 matching over 8 bases. The CDR3 runs 19 residues. Germline-derived CDR1 and CDR2 are SEHNR and FQNEAQ (reference sequence). The V segment lost 1 base and the J segment 1 base; nucleotides outside the gene matches: 12. The CDR3 sequence: CASSLVQGAVFSSNQPQHF. The DNA for the CDR3 is TGTGCCAGCAGCTTAGTTCAGGGGGCGGTGTTCTCGAGCAATCAGCCCCAGCATTTT. The full variable domain, in which reference TRBV7-9 and TRBJ1-5 provide the parts outside the CDR3, is DTGVSQNPRHKITKRGQNVTFRCDPISEHNRLYWYRQTLGQGPEFLTYFQNEAQLEKSRLLSDRFSAERPKGSFSTLEIQRTEQGDSAMYLCASSLVQGAVFSSNQPQHFGDGTRLSIL.